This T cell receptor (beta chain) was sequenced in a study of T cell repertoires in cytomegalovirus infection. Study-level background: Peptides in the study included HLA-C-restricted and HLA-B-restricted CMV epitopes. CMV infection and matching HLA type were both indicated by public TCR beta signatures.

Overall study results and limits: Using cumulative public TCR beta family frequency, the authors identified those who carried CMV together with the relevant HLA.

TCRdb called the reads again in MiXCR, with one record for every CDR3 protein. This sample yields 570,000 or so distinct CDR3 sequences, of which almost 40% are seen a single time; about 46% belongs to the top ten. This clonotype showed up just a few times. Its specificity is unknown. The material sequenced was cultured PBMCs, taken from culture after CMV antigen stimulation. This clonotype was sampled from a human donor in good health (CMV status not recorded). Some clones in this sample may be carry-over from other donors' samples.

CDR3: CASSLANGGNEQYF. In nucleotides, the CDR3 is TGTGCCAGCAGCTTAGCCAACGGGGGCAACGAGCAGTACTTC. This sequence joins TRBV7-2 and TRBJ2-7; tentatively, D is TRBD1 or TRBD2 (6 bases each). The CDR3 totals 14 residues. From germline, CDR1 is SGHTA and CDR2 FQGNSA. V dropped 0 bases and J dropped 5 bases, with 11 bases sitting between them.